This TCR beta chain was profiled in a study of neurological immune-mediated disorders. Study-level results: In multiple sclerosis patients, the repertoire cluster was unrelated to clinical or MRI findings.

TCRdb reprocessed the 5' RACE reads via MiXCR and lists one record per CDR3 protein. The sample records roughly 60,000 distinct CDR3 sequences, 3% to 4.5% being singletons. This CDR3 has 13 amino acids. The junction had 5 bases not matched to a gene; V was cut back by 6 bases and J by 5 bases. This clonotype was found many times. The target antigen is unknown. The chain links TRBV12-3 or TRBV12-4 to TRBJ2-3; 7 nucleotides agree with TRBD2. This clonotype was sampled from a woman aged 40 to 50 with multiple sclerosis. Input material: CD4+ T cells from blood. The CDR3 sequence: CASSPGGGDTQYF. The CDR3, as DNA: TGTGCCAGCAGCCCTGGGGGGGGAGATACGCAGTATTTT.